These 23 T cell receptor beta chains originate from one sample sequenced in a study of beta chain features in type 1 diabetes. Findings and limits, study-wide: Significant though moderate, a shortening of TCRB CDR3s appeared in all four CD4+ subsets of Type 1 diabetes patients.

As every portion of the isolated RNA was reverse transcribed, the sequencing read expressed TCRB transcripts. Here immunoSEQ multiplex PCR was the method, and the copy in TCRdb shows in-frame clones only, minus some. This sample has some 290,000 clones; roughly 24% occur once, and the top ten carry approximately 0.011%. These receptors' targets are unknown. The sequenced material came from naive CD4+ T cells from blood. The receptors stem from a woman aged 25-40 years with type 1 diabetes.

The chain couples TRBV28 to TRBJ1-4; D remains ambiguous. Trimming stripped 5 bases from V and 7 bases from J, with 17 bases between. CDR3 size: 15 residues. In germline, CDR1 is MDHEN, CDR2 SYDVKM. The CDR3 sequence: CASSPNRAGSEKLFF. In DNA form, the CDR3 reads TGTGCCAGCAGTCCTAATCGGGCGGGGAGTGAAAAACTGTTTTTT. Supplemented by reference TRBV28 and TRBJ1-4, the full variable domain reads DVKVTQSSRYLVKRTGEKVFLECVQDMDHENMFWYRQDPGLGLRLIYFSYDVKMKEKGDIPEGYSVSREKKERFSLILESASTNQTSMYLCASSPNRAGSEKLFFGSGTQLSVL.

There are a few counts of this clone. This chain joins TRBV6-6 and TRBJ2-7; D remains ambiguous. The CDR3 length is 11 residues. The germline V gene has CDR1 MNHNY and CDR2 SVGAGI (reference sequence). With 6 bases removed from V and 2 bases from J, the gap between germline ends came to 5 bases. The CDR3 nucleotides read TGTGCCAGCAGCCAAACCTACGAGCAGTACTTC. Its protein product is CASSQTYEQYF.

CDR3 amino acids: CATSGTAYEQYF. The CDR3 DNA reads as TGTGCCACCAGCGGGACAGCCTACGAGCAGTACTTC. The genes are TRBV15 and TRBJ2-7; 7 bases match TRBD1. With 5 bases clipped from V and 2 bases from J, the junction kept 0 bases outside the gene matches. CDR3 length: 12 residues. The V gene's germline CDR1 is LNHNV and CDR2 YYDKDF (reference sequence).

This clone was detected only a few times. V gene TRBV7-9 combines with J gene TRBJ2-1; TRBD2 matches 10 bases. This CDR3 has 15 residues. Losses at the gene ends were 5 bases for V and 3 bases for J; bases not matched to a gene: 4. From germline, CDR1 is SEHNR and CDR2 FQNEAQ (reference sequence). The CDR3 sequence: CASSPSGGYYNEQFF. The CDR3 DNA is TGTGCCAGCAGCCCTAGCGGGGGTTACTACAATGAGCAGTTCTTC.

This clone has a handful of counts. This sequence joins TRBV5-4 and TRBJ2-1; D gene uncertain. Germline V gene lookup returns CDR1 SGHNT and CDR2 YYREEE (reference sequence). This CDR3 has 16 residues. The V gene lost 3 bases and the J gene lost 3 bases, with 16 bases spanning the gap. The CDR3 loop reads CASSYRLTTNYNEQFF. CDR3 bases: TGTGCCAGCAGCTACCGACTTACAACCAACTACAATGAGCAGTTCTTC. The full variable domain, with the rest looked up from reference TRBV5-4 and TRBJ2-1, is ETGVTQSPTHLIKTRGQQVTLRCSSQSGHNTVSWYQQALGQGPQFIFQYYREEENGRGNFPPRFSGLQFPNYSSELNVNALELDDSALYLCASSYRLTTNYNEQFFGPGTRLTVL.

This chain links TRBV30 with TRBJ1-1, with D unresolved. The V gene lost 4 bases and the J gene lost 4 bases, with 16 bases spanning the gap. This CDR3 has 14 amino acids. Germline V gives CDR1 GTSNPN, CDR2 SVGIG (reference sequence). The CDR3 DNA is TGTGCCTGGACGGGATTGGTAGGCGGCACTGAAGCTTTCTTT. Translated, it gives CAWTGLVGGTEAFF.

This clone was counted between two and nine times. The rearrangement joins TRBV10-1 to TRBJ1-2; 7 nucleotides agree with TRBD1. V lost 4 bases and J lost 4; bases outside the gene matches: 3. The CDR3 is made up of 13 amino acids. CDR1 and CDR2 (germline): WNHNN, SYGVQD (reference sequence). The CDR3 region is CASSADRAYGYTF. In nucleotides, the CDR3 is TGCGCCAGCAGTGCCGACAGGGCCTATGGCTACACCTTC.

This clone was counted between two and nine times. This same CDR3 is encoded by further DNA sequences in the sample. The rearrangement joins TRBV29-1 to TRBJ1-5; D gene unclear. The V end lost 5 bases, the J end lost 2 bases, and 7 bases lay between the germline ends. The germline V gene encodes CDR1 SQVTM and CDR2 ANQGSEA. The CDR3 length is 12 residues. CDR3: CSVRQGNQPQHF. DNA of the CDR3: TGCAGCGTTAGACAAGGCAATCAGCCCCAGCATTTT.

This clone turned up a few times. The same CDR3 also results from other DNA sequences found in this sample. The chain is built from TRBV9 and TRBJ2-5, with 9 bases aligning to TRBD1. Germline V gives CDR1 SGDLS, CDR2 YYNGEE. This CDR3 contains 14 residues. V trimming: 2 bases; J trimming: 1 base; junction bases outside the gene matches: 0. The CDR3 nucleotides are TGTGCCAGCAGCGTGGACAGGGGCCAAGAGACCCAGTACTTC. This gives the protein CASSVDRGQETQYF.

This clone showed up just a few times. V usage is TRBV4-1 and J usage is TRBJ2-4, with no clear D. V was clipped by 1 base and J by 6 bases, with 7 bases between them. CDR1 and CDR2 from the germline V gene are MGHRA and YSYEKL. The CDR3 spans 13 residues. CDR3 residues: CASSQGSLNIQYF. The CDR3 coding sequence is TGCGCCAGCAGCCAAGGTTCATTAAACATTCAGTACTTC.

This clone was found a few times. This sequence joins TRBV4-1 and TRBJ1-5; D perhaps matches TRBD1 (5 bases). The CDR3 extends over 15 amino acids. The V and J ends lost 0 bases and 4 bases respectively, with 10 bases between them. Germline loops: CDR1 MGHRA, CDR2 YSYEKL. CDR3 sequence reads: CASSQDRTINQPQHF. DNA for the CDR3: TGCGCCAGCAGCCAAGACCGGACAATAAATCAGCCCCAGCATTTT.

This clone has a handful of counts. The chain carries TRBV7-8 and TRBJ2-1, with no clear D. The germline V gene encodes CDR1 SGHVS and CDR2 FQNEAQ. The CDR3 runs 14 residues. V lost 5 bases and J 6 bases, leaving 14 bases between the germline ends. CDR3 in DNA: TGTGCCAGCAGCCAATTCTCTATGAGCAATGAGCAGTTCTTC. This gives the protein CASSQFSMSNEQFF.

The chain recombines TRBV29-1 with TRBJ2-2; TRBD1 agrees at 11 bases. V was pared by 6 bases and J by 6 bases, with 3 bases of the junction left unmatched. The germline CDR1 and CDR2 sequences are SQVTM and ANQGSEA. The CDR3 is 13 amino acids. The CDR3 loop reads CSVGTGGSGELFF. The CDR3 DNA follows: TGCAGCGTCGGGACAGGGGGATCCGGGGAGCTGTTTTTT.

This chain connects TRBV7-9 to TRBJ1-2; TRBD1 agrees at 7 bases. The CDR3 consists of 17 residues. Germline V lookup: CDR1 SEHNR, CDR2 FQNEAQ (reference sequence). Trimming cost V 5 bases and J 0 bases; bases outside gene matches: 12. The CDR3 spells CASSRRRQGSTNYGYTF. As DNA, the CDR3 is TGTGCCAGCAGCCGCCGTAGACAGGGATCGACTAACTATGGCTACACCTTC.

The chain has TRBV10-3 and TRBJ2-7; TRBD2 aligns across 13 bases. The CDR3 has 16 amino acids. Trimming took 8 bases from V and 3 from J; bases not matched to a gene: 10. From germline, CDR1 is ENHRY and CDR2 SYGVKD. The CDR3 sequence: CAIGGLLAGGDYEQYF. The CDR3 nucleotides read TGTGCCATCGGTGGGCTACTAGCGGGGGGGGACTACGAGCAGTACTTC.

V and J are TRBV28 and TRBJ2-3; weak D call: TRBD2 (5 bases). V lost 6 bases and J 0 bases, leaving 16 bases between the germline ends. Per the germline V gene, CDR1 is MDHEN and CDR2 is SYDVKM. The CDR3 length is 16 residues. The CDR3, as DNA: TGTGCCAGCAGGGTAGCTAGCAGCATTAGCACAGATACGCAGTATTTT. It translates to CASRVASSISTDTQYF.

The V gene is TRBV7-9, the J gene TRBJ2-3; D remains ambiguous. The CDR3 sequence is 13 residues long. Germline CDR1 and CDR2: SEHNR and FQNEAQ (reference sequence). Deletions cut 3 bases from V and 4 bases from J, with 8 bases between. This CDR3 is CASSLGPADTQYF. The CDR3 DNA reads as TGTGCCAGCAGCTTGGGCCCTGCAGATACGCAGTATTTT. The whole variable domain, remainder taken from reference TRBV7-9 and TRBJ2-3, is DTGVSQNPRHKITKRGQNVTFRCDPISEHNRLYWYRQTLGQGPEFLTYFQNEAQLEKSRLLSDRFSAERPKGSFSTLEIQRTEQGDSAMYLCASSLGPADTQYFGPGTRLTVL.

The V call is TRBV29-1, the J call TRBJ1-2; 7 bases are shared with TRBD1. V lost 7 bases and J lost 8; bases outside the gene matches: 4. The CDR3 sequence is 10 residues long. CDR1 and CDR2 from the germline V gene are SQVTM and ANQGSEA. CDR3 protein: CSAGTDGYTF. The CDR3 bases are TGCAGCGCAGGGACAGACGGCTACACCTTC.

This clone was detected a few times. This chain uses TRBV30 with TRBJ2-5, with a tentative D call TRBD2 (5 bases). Germline V gene data show CDR1 as GTSNPN and CDR2 as SVGIG (reference sequence). V was cut by 5 bases and J by 5 bases, with 15 bases left in between. This CDR3 is built from 13 residues. CDR3 in DNA: TGTGCCTGGGTACCCGGACGAGGGGAGACCCAGTACTTC. Translating gives CAWVPGRGETQYF.

The chain joins TRBV2 to TRBJ2-7; 8 nucleotides align to TRBD1. CDR1 is SNHLY, CDR2 FYNNEI, per germline. Trimming took 1 base from V and 3 from J; bases not matched to a gene: 2. The CDR3 spans 14 residues. The CDR3 spells CASSEGTGIYEQYF. CDR3 DNA: TGTGCCAGCAGTGAAGGGACAGGGATCTACGAGCAGTACTTC.

The chain joins TRBV30 to TRBJ1-5, with 8 bases that match TRBD1. Trimming at V came to 4 bases and at J to 9 bases, leaving 11 bases not matched to a gene. CDR3 size: 14 residues. From germline, CDR1 is GTSNPN and CDR2 SVGIG (reference sequence). The CDR3 DNA follows: TGTGCCTGGACCTGGACAGGGAGCATGGGGCCCCAGCATTTT. It specifies CAWTWTGSMGPQHF.

Turning to this clone: Other DNA sequences in this sample translate to the same CDR3. The chain couples TRBV28 to TRBJ1-2; D is ambiguous. V lost 3 bases and J lost 4, with 6 bases in between. The germline gives CDR1 MDHEN, CDR2 SYDVKM. This CDR3 is built from 12 residues. This CDR3 reads CASSFGSYGYTF. The CDR3 coding sequence is TGTGCCAGCAGTTTCGGGTCCTATGGCTACACCTTC.

This rearrangement joins TRBV21-1 to TRBJ2-1; the D call of TRBD2 is as the table states it, not checked on the DNA. TRBV21-1 is labeled a pseudogene. The CDR3 extends over 11 amino acids. The CDR3: CASRRENEQFF. The CDR3, as DNA: TGTGCCAGCAGAAGGGAGAATGAGCAGTTCTTC.